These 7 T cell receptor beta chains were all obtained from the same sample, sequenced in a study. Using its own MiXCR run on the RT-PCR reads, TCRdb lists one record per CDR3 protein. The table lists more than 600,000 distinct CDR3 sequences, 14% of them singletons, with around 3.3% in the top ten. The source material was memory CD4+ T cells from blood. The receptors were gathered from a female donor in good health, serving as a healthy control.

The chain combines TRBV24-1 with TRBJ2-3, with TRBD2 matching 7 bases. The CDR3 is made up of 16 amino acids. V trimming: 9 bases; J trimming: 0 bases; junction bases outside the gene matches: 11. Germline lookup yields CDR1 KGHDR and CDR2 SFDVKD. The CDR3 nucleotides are TGTGCCACCGATGACCCGGCTAGCGGTAGCACAGATACGCAGTATTTT. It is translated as CATDDPASGSTDTQYF.

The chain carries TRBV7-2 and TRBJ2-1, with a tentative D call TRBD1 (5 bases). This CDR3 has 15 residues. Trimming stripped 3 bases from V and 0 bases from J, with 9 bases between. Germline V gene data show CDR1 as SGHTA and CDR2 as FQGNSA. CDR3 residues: CASSFTQGSYNEQFF. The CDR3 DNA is TGTGCCAGCAGCTTTACTCAGGGCTCCTACAATGAGCAGTTCTTC. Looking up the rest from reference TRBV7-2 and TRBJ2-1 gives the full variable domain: GAGVSQSPSNKVTEKGKDVELRCDPISGHTALYWYRQSLGQGLEFLIYFQGNSAPDKSGLPSDRFSAERTGGSVSTLTIQRTQQEDSAVYLCASSFTQGSYNEQFFGPGTRLTVL.

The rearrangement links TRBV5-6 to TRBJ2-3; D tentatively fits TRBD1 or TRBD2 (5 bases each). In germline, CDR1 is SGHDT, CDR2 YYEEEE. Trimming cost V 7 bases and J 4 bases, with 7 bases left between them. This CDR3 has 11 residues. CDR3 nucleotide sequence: TGTGCCAGCGGGACCGCAGATACGCAGTATTTT. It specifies CASGTADTQYF.

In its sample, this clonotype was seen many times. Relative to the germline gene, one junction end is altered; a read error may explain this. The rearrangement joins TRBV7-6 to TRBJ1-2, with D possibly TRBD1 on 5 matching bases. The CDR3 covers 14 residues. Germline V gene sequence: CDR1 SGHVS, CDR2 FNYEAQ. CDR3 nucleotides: TGTGCCAGCAGCGCTCAAGTCCGAGGGGCTCCCGGAGCCTTC. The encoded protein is CASSAQVRGAPGAF.

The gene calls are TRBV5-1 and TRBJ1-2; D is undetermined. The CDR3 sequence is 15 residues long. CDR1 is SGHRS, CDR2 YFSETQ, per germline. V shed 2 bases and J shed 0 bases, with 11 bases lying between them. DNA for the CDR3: TGCGCCAGCAGCTTCGCGCCAGGCTCTAACTATGGCTACACCTTC. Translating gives CASSFAPGSNYGYTF. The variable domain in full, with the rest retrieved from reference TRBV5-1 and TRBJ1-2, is KAGVTQTPRYLIKTRGQQVTLSCSPISGHRSVSWYQQTPGQGLQFLFEYFSETQRNKGNFPGRFSGRQFSNSRSEMNVSTLELGDSALYLCASSFAPGSNYGYTFGSGTRLTVV.

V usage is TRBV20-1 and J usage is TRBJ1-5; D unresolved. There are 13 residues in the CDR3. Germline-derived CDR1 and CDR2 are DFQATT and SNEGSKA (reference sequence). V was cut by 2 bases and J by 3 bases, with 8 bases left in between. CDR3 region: CSARLGYNQPQHF. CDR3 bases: TGCAGTGCTAGATTAGGGTACAATCAGCCCCAGCATTTT.

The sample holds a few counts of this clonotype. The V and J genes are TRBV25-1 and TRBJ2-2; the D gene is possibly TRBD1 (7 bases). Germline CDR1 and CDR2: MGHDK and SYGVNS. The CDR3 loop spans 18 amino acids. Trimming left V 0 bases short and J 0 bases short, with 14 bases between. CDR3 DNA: TGTGCCAGCAGTGAATATTGGGGCGGGACAGCGAACACCGGGGAGCTGTTTTTT. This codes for CASSEYWGGTANTGELFF.